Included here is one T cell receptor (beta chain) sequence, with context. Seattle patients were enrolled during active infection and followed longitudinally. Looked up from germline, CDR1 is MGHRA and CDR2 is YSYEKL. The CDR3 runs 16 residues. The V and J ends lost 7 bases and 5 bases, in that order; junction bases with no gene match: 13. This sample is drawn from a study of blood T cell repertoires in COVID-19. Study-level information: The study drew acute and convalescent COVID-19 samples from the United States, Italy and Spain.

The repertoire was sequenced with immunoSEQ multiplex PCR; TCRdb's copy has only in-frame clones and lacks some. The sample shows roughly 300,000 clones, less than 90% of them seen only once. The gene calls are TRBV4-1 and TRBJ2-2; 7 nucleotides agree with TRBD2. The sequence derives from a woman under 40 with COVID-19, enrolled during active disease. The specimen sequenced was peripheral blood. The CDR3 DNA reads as TGCGCCAGCACCCGGGGCACGGGGGGTCCAACCGGGGAGCTGTTTTTT. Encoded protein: CASTRGTGGPTGELFF.